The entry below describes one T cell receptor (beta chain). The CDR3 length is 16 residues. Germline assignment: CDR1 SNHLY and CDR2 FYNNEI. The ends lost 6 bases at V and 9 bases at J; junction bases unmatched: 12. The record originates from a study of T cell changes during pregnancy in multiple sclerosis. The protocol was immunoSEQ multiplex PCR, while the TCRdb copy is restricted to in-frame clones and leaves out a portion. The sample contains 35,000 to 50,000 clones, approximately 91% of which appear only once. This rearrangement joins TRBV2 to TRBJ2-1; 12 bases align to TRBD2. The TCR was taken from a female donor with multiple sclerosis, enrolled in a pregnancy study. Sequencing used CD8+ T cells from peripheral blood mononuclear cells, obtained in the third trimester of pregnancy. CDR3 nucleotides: TGTGCCAGCAGCAGGGAACTAGCGGGAGGATCGATTGAGCAGTTCTTC. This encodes CASSRELAGGSIEQFF.